This T cell receptor (beta chain) was profiled in a study of tumor-infiltrating lymphocytes in oesophageal squamous cell carcinoma. Via MiXCR, TCRdb re-called the PCR reads, giving one row per CDR3 protein. The table shows about 12,000 distinct CDR3 sequences, with more than 45% occurring only once. The CDR3 runs to 15 residues. Per the germline V gene, CDR1 is SGHVS and CDR2 is FNYEAQ. The sequence was collected from a female donor with esophageal squamous cell carcinoma. Material for sequencing was esophageal tumor tissue. The V and J genes are TRBV7-6 and TRBJ2-7; possible D gene TRBD2, 5 bases. The end of the DNA is better explained by TRBJ2-1, so the J call may be wrong. The CDR3 DNA follows: TGTGCCAGCAGCTTATCGGGATTGTCGGTGAATGAGCAGTTCTTC. Its protein product is CASSLSGLSVNEQFF.